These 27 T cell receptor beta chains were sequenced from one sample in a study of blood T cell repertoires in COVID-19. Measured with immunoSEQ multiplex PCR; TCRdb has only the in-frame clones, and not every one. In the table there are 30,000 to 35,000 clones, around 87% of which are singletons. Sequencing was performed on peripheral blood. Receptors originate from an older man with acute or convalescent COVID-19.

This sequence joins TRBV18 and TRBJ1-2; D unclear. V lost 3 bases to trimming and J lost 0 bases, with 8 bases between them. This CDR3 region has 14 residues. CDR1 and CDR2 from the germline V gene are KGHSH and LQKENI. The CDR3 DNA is TGTGCCAGCTCACCGAATCAGGCTAACTATGGCTACACCTTC. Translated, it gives CASSPNQANYGYTF.

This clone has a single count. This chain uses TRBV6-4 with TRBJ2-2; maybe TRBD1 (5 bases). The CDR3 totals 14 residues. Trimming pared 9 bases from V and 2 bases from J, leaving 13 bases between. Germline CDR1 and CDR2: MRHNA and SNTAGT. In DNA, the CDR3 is TGTGCCAGTGGACAAACTCTAAACACCGGGGAGCTGTTTTTT. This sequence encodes CASGQTLNTGELFF.

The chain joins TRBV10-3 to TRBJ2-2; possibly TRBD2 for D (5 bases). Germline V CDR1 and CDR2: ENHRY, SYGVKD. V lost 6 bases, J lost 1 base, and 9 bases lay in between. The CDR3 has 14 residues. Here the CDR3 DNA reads TGTGCCATCAGGGCGGGTAGGAACACCGGGGAGCTGTTTTTT. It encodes CAIRAGRNTGELFF.

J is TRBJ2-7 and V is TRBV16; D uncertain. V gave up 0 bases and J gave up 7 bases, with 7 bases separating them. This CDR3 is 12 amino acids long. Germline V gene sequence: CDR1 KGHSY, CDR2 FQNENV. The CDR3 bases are TGTGCCAGCAGCCAATCGAATCGGGAGCAGTACTTC. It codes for CASSQSNREQYF.

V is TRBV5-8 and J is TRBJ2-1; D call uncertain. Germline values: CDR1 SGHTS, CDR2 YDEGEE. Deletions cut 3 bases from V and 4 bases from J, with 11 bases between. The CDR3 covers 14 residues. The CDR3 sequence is CASSWPPHYNEQFF. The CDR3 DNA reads TGTGCCAGCAGCTGGCCCCCGCATTACAATGAGCAGTTCTTC.

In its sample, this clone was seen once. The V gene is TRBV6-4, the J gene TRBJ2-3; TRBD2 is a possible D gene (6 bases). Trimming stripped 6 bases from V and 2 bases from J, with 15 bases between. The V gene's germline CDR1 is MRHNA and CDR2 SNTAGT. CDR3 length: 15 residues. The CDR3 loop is CASSSVGTFTDTQYF. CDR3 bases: TGTGCCAGCAGCTCAGTGGGGACTTTCACAGATACGCAGTATTTT.

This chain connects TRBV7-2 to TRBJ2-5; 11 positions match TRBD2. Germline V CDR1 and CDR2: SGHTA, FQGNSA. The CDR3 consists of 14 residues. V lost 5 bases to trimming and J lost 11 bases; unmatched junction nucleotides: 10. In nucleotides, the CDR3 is TGTGCCAGCAGCGGGGCGCTAGCGGGGGGCTCGCAGTACTTC. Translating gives CASSGALAGGSQYF.

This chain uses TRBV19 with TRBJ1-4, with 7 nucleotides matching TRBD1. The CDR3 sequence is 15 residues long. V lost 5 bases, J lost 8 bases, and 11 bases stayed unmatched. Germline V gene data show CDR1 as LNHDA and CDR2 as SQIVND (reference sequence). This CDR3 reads CASSRLDRAGEKLFF. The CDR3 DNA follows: TGTGCCAGTAGTCGCCTTGACAGGGCGGGAGAAAAACTGTTTTTT. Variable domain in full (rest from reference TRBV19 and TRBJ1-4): DGGITQSPKYLFRKEGQNVTLSCEQNLNHDAMYWYRQDPGQGLRLIYYSQIVNDFQKGDIAEGYSVSREKKESFPLTVTSAQKNPTAFYLCASSRLDRAGEKLFFGSGTQLSVL.

CDR3 DNA: TGTGCCACCAGTGATCCAGGGTCAGAGACCCAGTACTTC. Translating gives CATSDPGSETQYF. The J gene is TRBJ2-5, the V gene TRBV24-1, with D possibly being TRBD1 (5 bases). V was pared by 3 bases and J by 4 bases, with 8 bases between. The CDR3 loop spans 13 amino acids. CDR1 is KGHDR and CDR2 is SFDVKD in the germline V gene.

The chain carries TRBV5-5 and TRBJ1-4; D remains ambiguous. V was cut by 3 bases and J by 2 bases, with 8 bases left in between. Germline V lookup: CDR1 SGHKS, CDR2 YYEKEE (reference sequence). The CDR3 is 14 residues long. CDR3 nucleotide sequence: TGTGCCAGCAGCTCACGGGTTACTAATGAAAAACTGTTTTTT. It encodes CASSSRVTNEKLFF.

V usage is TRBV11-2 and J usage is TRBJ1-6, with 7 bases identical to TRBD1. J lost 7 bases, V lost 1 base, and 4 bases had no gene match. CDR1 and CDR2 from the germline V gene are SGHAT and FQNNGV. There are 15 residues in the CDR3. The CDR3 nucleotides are TGTGCCAGCAGCTTAGTACAGGGGTTCAATTCACCCCTCCACTTT. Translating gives CASSLVQGFNSPLHF.

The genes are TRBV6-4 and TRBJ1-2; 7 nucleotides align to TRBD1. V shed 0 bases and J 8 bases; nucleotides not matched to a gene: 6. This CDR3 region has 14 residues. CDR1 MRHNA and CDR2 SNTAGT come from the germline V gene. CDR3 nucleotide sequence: TGTGCCAGCAGTGACTCGCAGGGGGTCAACGGCTACACCTTC. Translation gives CASSDSQGVNGYTF.

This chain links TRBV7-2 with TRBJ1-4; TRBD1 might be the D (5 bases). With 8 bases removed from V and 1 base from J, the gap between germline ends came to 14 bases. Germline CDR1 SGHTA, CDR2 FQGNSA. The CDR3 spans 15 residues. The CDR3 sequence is CASARAGVTNEKLFF. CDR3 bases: TGTGCCAGCGCAAGGGCGGGGGTAACTAATGAAAAACTGTTTTTT.

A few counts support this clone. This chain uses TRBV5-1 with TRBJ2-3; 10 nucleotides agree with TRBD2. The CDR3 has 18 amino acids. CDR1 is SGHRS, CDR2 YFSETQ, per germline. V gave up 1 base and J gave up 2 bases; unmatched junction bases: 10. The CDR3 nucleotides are TGCGCCAGCAGCTTGAGTGGTAGCGGGGGGCATAACACAGATACGCAGTATTTT. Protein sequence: CASSLSGSGGHNTDTQYF.

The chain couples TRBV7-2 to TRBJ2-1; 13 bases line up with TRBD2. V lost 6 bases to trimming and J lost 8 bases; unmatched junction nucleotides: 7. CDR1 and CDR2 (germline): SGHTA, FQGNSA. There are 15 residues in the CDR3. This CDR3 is CASSSGLAGEYEQFF. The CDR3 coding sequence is TGTGCCAGCAGTTCCGGACTAGCGGGAGAGTATGAGCAGTTCTTC.

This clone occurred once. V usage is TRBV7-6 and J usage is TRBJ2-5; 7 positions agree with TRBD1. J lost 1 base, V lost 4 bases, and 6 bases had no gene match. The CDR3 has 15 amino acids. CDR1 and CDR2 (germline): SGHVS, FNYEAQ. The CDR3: CASSSPTGLQETQYF. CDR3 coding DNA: TGTGCCAGCAGCTCCCCGACAGGGCTCCAAGAGACCCAGTACTTC.

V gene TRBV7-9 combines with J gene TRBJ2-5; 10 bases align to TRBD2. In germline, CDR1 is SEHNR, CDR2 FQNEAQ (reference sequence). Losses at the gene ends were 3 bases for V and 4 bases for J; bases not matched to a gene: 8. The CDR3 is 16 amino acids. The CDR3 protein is CASSFERGGLGETQYF. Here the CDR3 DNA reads TGTGCCAGCAGCTTCGAGCGGGGGGGTTTAGGAGAGACCCAGTACTTC.

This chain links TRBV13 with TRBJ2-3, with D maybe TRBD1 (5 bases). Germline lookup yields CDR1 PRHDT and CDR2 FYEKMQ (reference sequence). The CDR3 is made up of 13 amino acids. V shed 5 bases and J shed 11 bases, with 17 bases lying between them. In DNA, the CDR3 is TGTGCCAGCAGCGGACAAACTCCACTCTGGCAGTATTTT. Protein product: CASSGQTPLWQYF.

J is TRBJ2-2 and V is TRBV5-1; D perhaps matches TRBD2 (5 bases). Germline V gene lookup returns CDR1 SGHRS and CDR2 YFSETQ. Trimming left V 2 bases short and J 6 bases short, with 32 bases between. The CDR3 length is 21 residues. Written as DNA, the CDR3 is TGCGCCAGCAGCTTCGACACATATTTGGGCGGACTGAATTTCGGTGCCGGGGAGCTGTTTTTT. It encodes CASSFDTYLGGLNFGAGELFF.

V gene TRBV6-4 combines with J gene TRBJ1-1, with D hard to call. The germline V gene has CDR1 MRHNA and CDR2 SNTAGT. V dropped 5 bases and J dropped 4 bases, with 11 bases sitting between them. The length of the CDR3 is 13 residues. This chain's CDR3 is CASSQEEGTEAFF. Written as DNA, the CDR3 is TGTGCCAGCAGTCAGGAGGAGGGCACTGAAGCTTTCTTT.

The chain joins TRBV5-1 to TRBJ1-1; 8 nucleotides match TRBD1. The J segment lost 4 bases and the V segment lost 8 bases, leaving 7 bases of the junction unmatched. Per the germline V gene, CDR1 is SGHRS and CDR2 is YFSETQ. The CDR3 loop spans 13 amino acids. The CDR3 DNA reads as TGCGCCAGTAGGACAGGGACGACCACTGAAGCTTTCTTT. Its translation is CASRTGTTTEAFF. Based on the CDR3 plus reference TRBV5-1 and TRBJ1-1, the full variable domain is KAGVTQTPRYLIKTRGQQVTLSCSPISGHRSVSWYQQTPGQGLQFLFEYFSETQRNKGNFPGRFSGRQFSNSRSEMNVSTLELGDSALYLCASRTGTTTEAFFGQGTRLTVV.

CDR3 DNA: TGCGCCAGCAACCGGGACAGGACTTCGGATGAGCAGTTCTTC. Translated: CASNRDRTSDEQFF. The chain has TRBV5-1 and TRBJ2-1, with 8 bases lining up with TRBD1. The V gene end was trimmed by 6 bases and the J gene end by 8 bases; junction bases not matched to a gene: 10. CDR3 length: 14 residues. Germline assignment: CDR1 SGHRS and CDR2 YFSETQ.

DNA of the CDR3: TGTGCCAGTAGTACAAGGGGGACTAGCGGGAGCAATGAGCAGTTCTTC. It yields the protein CASSTRGTSGSNEQFF. The chain couples TRBV19 to TRBJ2-1; 14 positions match TRBD2. After removal of 4 bases from V and 6 bases from J, the junction contained 5 bases not matched to a gene. Germline loops: CDR1 LNHDA, CDR2 SQIVND (reference sequence). The CDR3 totals 16 residues.

Here the CDR3 reads CAGAREGNQPQHF. The CDR3 DNA reads as TGTGCCGGGGCGCGGGAAGGGAATCAGCCCCAGCATTTT. This rearrangement joins TRBV7-9 to TRBJ1-5, with D tentatively TRBD1 (5 bases). V gave up 11 bases and J gave up 4 bases, with 15 bases separating them. The CDR3 extends over 13 amino acids. Germline V gene lookup returns CDR1 SEHNR and CDR2 FQNEAQ (reference sequence). The entire variable domain, with the rest obtained from reference TRBV7-9 and TRBJ1-5, is as follows: DTGVSQNPRHKITKRGQNVTFRCDPISEHNRLYWYRQTLGQGPEFLTYFQNEAQLEKSRLLSDRFSAERPKGSFSTLEIQRTEQGDSAMYLCAGAREGNQPQHFGDGTRLSIL.

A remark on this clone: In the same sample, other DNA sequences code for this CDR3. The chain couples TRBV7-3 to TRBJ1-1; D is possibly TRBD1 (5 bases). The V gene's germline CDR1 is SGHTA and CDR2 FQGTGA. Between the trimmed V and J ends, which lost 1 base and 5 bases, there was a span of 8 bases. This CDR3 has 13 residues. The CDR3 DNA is TGTGCCAGCAGCTTAAATAGGGGAACTGAAGCTTTCTTT. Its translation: CASSLNRGTEAFF.

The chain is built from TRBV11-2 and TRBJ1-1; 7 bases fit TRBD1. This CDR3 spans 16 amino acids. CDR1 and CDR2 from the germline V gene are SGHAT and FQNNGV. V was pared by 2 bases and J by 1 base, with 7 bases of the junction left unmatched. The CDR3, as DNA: TGTGCCAGCAGCTTACAGAGGGGGCTCAGGAACACTGAAGCTTTCTTT. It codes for CASSLQRGLRNTEAFF.

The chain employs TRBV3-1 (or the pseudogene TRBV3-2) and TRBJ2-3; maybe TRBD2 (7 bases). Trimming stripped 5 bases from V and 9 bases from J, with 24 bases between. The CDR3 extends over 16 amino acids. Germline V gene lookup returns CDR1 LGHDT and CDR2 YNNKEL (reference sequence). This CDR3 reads CASSSQWRGLTHTQYF. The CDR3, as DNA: TGTGCCAGCAGCTCCCAATGGCGGGGGCTCACCCACACGCAGTATTTT.